This is a list of T cell receptor beta chains from one sample in a study of blood T cell repertoires in COVID-19. Libraries were prepared by immunoSEQ multiplex PCR; TCRdb keeps only in-frame clonotypes and omits some of them. The sample has about 59,000 clones; about 86% are singletons. The specimen sequenced was peripheral blood. Receptors were obtained from a woman over 75 with active or convalescent COVID-19. CDR3s include the opening cysteine and the closing phenylalanine or tryptophan. A D gene is named only where the DNA matches it firmly. Only part of the rows carry a size: once, few, many, or a class if the clone is expanded.

j_call: TRBJ1-6
clone_size: -
v_call: TRBV12-5
d_call: -
cdr3_aa: CASADPDSGSPLHF
cdr3_nt: TGTGCTAGTGCCGACCCGGACAGTGGATCACCCCTCCACTTT

j_call: TRBJ1-2
clone_size: once
v_call: TRBV4-1
d_call: -
cdr3_aa: CASSQERTAPYGYTF
cdr3_nt: TGCGCCAGCAGCCAAGAAAGGACAGCTCCCTATGGCTACACCTTC

j_call: TRBJ1-2
clone_size: once
v_call: TRBV21-1
d_call: -
cdr3_aa: CASSKPGYYGYTF
cdr3_nt: TGTGCCAGCAGCAAGCCAGGATACTATGGCTACACCTTC

j_call: TRBJ2-7
clone_size: -
v_call: TRBV5-6
d_call: -
cdr3_aa: CASSFLFRGADEQYF
cdr3_nt: TGTGCCAGCAGTTTCTTATTTCGGGGGGCGGACGAGCAGTACTTC

j_call: TRBJ2-2
clone_size: -
v_call: TRBV7-9
d_call: -
cdr3_aa: CASFRLTTGELFF
cdr3_nt: TGTGCCAGCTTCAGGTTAACCACCGGGGAGCTGTTTTTT

j_call: TRBJ2-7
clone_size: few
v_call: TRBV6-5
d_call: -
cdr3_aa: CASRDTGSLSYEQYF
cdr3_nt: TGTGCCAGCAGAGACACAGGGTCCCTATCCTACGAGCAGTACTTC

j_call: TRBJ1-4
clone_size: -
v_call: TRBV19
d_call: TRBD1
cdr3_aa: CASSRQGAPSNEKLFF
cdr3_nt: TGTGCCAGTAGTAGACAGGGGGCGCCGTCTAATGAAAAACTGTTTTTT

j_call: TRBJ1-1
clone_size: -
v_call: TRBV6-5
d_call: -
cdr3_aa: CASIYSNTEAFF
cdr3_nt: TGTGCCAGCATCTACAGTAACACTGAAGCTTTCTTT

j_call: TRBJ1-1
clone_size: -
v_call: TRBV12-5
d_call: -
cdr3_aa: CASGLLPTNTEAFF
cdr3_nt: TGTGCTAGTGGCCTACTTCCCACGAACACTGAAGCTTTCTTT

j_call: TRBJ2-3
clone_size: -
v_call: TRBV24-1
d_call: -
cdr3_aa: CATSDSRVAQYF
cdr3_nt: TGTGCCACCAGTGATTCGCGCGTCGCGCAGTATTTT

j_call: TRBJ2-1
clone_size: -
v_call: TRBV2
d_call: TRBD2
cdr3_aa: CASSGATSGGGRFF
cdr3_nt: TGTGCCAGCAGTGGAGCGACTAGCGGGGGGGGTCGGTTCTTC

j_call: TRBJ1-4
clone_size: -
v_call: TRBV19
d_call: TRBD1
cdr3_aa: CASSFGQVPNEKLFF
cdr3_nt: TGTGCCAGTAGTTTCGGACAGGTTCCTAATGAAAAACTGTTTTTT

j_call: TRBJ1-2
clone_size: -
v_call: TRBV15
d_call: TRBD1
cdr3_aa: CATSHTRDSLNIYTF
cdr3_nt: TGTGCCACCAGCCATACAAGGGACAGTCTTAATATCTACACCTTC

j_call: TRBJ1-1
clone_size: -
v_call: TRBV7-2
d_call: -
cdr3_aa: CASSLAAGNTEAFF
cdr3_nt: TGTGCCAGCAGCTTAGCGGCTGGTAACACTGAAGCTTTCTTT

j_call: TRBJ1-3
clone_size: -
v_call: TRBV19
d_call: TRBD1
cdr3_aa: CASTRGLGNTIYF
cdr3_nt: TGTGCCAGTACGAGGGGGCTTGGAAACACCATATATTTT

j_call: TRBJ2-5
clone_size: -
v_call: TRBV3-1/TRBV3-2
d_call: TRBD2
cdr3_aa: CASSPGVAGGRGETQYF
cdr3_nt: TGTGCCAGCAGCCCCGGGGTAGCGGGGGGCAGGGGGGAGACCCAGTACTTC

j_call: TRBJ1-2
clone_size: -
v_call: TRBV29-1
d_call: -
cdr3_aa: CSVDPRGSNYGYTF
cdr3_nt: TGCAGCGTTGACCCCAGGGGCTCTAACTATGGCTACACCTTC

j_call: TRBJ2-7
clone_size: -
v_call: TRBV2
d_call: TRBD1
cdr3_aa: CASIKGQGVYEQYF
cdr3_nt: TGTGCCAGCATTAAGGGACAGGGGGTTTACGAGCAGTACTTC

j_call: TRBJ2-3
clone_size: -
v_call: TRBV5-1
d_call: TRBD2
cdr3_aa: CASSGGTSRVTDTQYF
cdr3_nt: TGCGCCAGCAGCGGGGGGACTAGCCGGGTCACAGATACGCAGTATTTT

j_call: TRBJ2-6
clone_size: -
v_call: TRBV7-2
d_call: TRBD2
cdr3_aa: CASSRTSGGLSGANVLTF
cdr3_nt: TGTGCCAGCAGTCGCACTAGCGGGGGCCTATCTGGGGCCAACGTCCTGACTTTC

j_call: TRBJ1-2
clone_size: -
v_call: TRBV6-1
d_call: TRBD1
cdr3_aa: CASSEGTGDGYTF
cdr3_nt: TGTGCCAGCAGTGAGGGGACAGGGGATGGCTACACCTTC

j_call: TRBJ1-5
clone_size: -
v_call: TRBV6-5
d_call: -
cdr3_aa: CASRGEGSNQPQHF
cdr3_nt: TGTGCCAGCAGAGGGGAGGGCAGCAATCAGCCCCAGCATTTT

j_call: TRBJ2-7
clone_size: -
v_call: TRBV28
d_call: -
cdr3_aa: CASSLSRQAPYEQYF
cdr3_nt: TGTGCCAGCAGTTTATCCCGCCAGGCCCCTTACGAGCAGTACTTC

j_call: TRBJ2-3
clone_size: -
v_call: TRBV3-1/TRBV3-2
d_call: TRBD2
cdr3_aa: CASSPPSGPLGTQYF
cdr3_nt: TGTGCCAGCAGCCCCCCTAGCGGGCCCCTGGGTACGCAGTATTTT

j_call: TRBJ2-1
clone_size: -
v_call: TRBV7-2
d_call: -
cdr3_aa: CASSLAPGAGEQFF
cdr3_nt: TGTGCCAGCAGCTTAGCGCCTGGGGCCGGAGAGCAGTTCTTC

j_call: TRBJ1-1
clone_size: -
v_call: TRBV5-1
d_call: TRBD1
cdr3_aa: CATQTGNGGNTEAFF
cdr3_nt: TGCGCCACCCAGACAGGGAATGGAGGGAACACTGAAGCTTTCTTT

j_call: TRBJ2-5
clone_size: -
v_call: TRBV11-2
d_call: TRBD2
cdr3_aa: CASRNRGGTEETQYF
cdr3_nt: TGTGCCAGCAGGAATCGGGGGGGGACGGAGGAGACCCAGTACTTC

j_call: TRBJ1-4
clone_size: -
v_call: TRBV28
d_call: -
cdr3_aa: CASSTWTNQEFF
cdr3_nt: TGTGCCAGCAGTACCTGGACAAATCAAGAGTTTTTT

j_call: TRBJ1-2
clone_size: -
v_call: TRBV6-4
d_call: -
cdr3_aa: CASSPDSSYGYTF
cdr3_nt: TGTGCCAGCAGTCCCGACAGTTCCTATGGCTACACCTTC

j_call: TRBJ1-3
clone_size: -
v_call: TRBV15
d_call: -
cdr3_aa: CATSAEGAPPGNTIYF
cdr3_nt: TGTGCCACCAGCGCCGAAGGGGCACCGCCAGGAAACACCATATATTTT

j_call: TRBJ1-2
clone_size: -
v_call: TRBV5-1
d_call: TRBD1
cdr3_aa: CASSLDGQGAGYGYTF
cdr3_nt: TGCGCCAGCAGCTTGGATGGACAGGGGGCTGGCTATGGCTACACCTTC

j_call: TRBJ2-5
clone_size: -
v_call: TRBV7-2
d_call: TRBD1
cdr3_aa: CASSRQGGVLETQYF
cdr3_nt: TGTGCCAGCAGTCGACAGGGGGGGGTTCTAGAGACCCAGTACTTC

j_call: TRBJ2-7
clone_size: -
v_call: TRBV12-3/TRBV12-4
d_call: TRBD2
cdr3_aa: CASSFRGGHEQYF
cdr3_nt: TGTGCCAGCAGTTTTCGGGGGGGCCACGAGCAGTACTTC

j_call: TRBJ1-6
clone_size: -
v_call: TRBV5-6
d_call: -
cdr3_aa: CASTLAQGSNSPLHF
cdr3_nt: TGTGCCAGCACCCTTGCACAGGGTAGCAATTCACCCCTCCACTTT

j_call: TRBJ1-2
clone_size: -
v_call: TRBV23-1
d_call: -
cdr3_aa: CASSHRESGGYTF
cdr3_nt: TGCGCCAGCAGTCACAGGGAATCCGGCGGCTACACCTTC

j_call: TRBJ2-5
clone_size: -
v_call: TRBV5-1
d_call: TRBD1
cdr3_aa: CASSSMTGGQETQYF
cdr3_nt: TGCGCCAGCAGCTCAATGACAGGGGGGCAAGAGACCCAGTACTTC

j_call: TRBJ1-2
clone_size: -
v_call: TRBV28
d_call: -
cdr3_aa: CASSLGQGFSNYGYTF
cdr3_nt: TGTGCCAGCAGTTTAGGGCAGGGGTTTTCTAACTATGGCTACACCTTC

j_call: TRBJ1-2
clone_size: -
v_call: TRBV20-1
d_call: -
cdr3_aa: CSARGGEGYTF
cdr3_nt: TGCAGTGCTAGAGGGGGGGAGGGCTACACCTTC

j_call: TRBJ2-5
clone_size: -
v_call: TRBV20-1
d_call: -
cdr3_aa: CSASGETQYF
cdr3_nt: TGCAGTGCCTCAGGAGAGACCCAGTACTTC

j_call: TRBJ1-6
clone_size: -
v_call: TRBV27
d_call: -
cdr3_aa: CASSLSGSGGNSPLHF
cdr3_nt: TGTGCCAGCAGTTTATCGGGGTCGGGGGGGAATTCACCCCTCCACTTT

j_call: TRBJ2-4
clone_size: -
v_call: TRBV4-2
d_call: TRBD2
cdr3_aa: CASSQDGTNIAKNIQYF
cdr3_nt: TGTGCCAGCAGCCAAGATGGGACTAACATAGCCAAAAACATTCAGTACTTC

j_call: TRBJ2-7
clone_size: -
v_call: TRBV2
d_call: -
cdr3_aa: CASSEGPGNYEQYF
cdr3_nt: TGTGCCAGCAGTGAAGGCCCGGGTAACTACGAGCAGTACTTC

j_call: TRBJ2-1
clone_size: -
v_call: TRBV5-4
d_call: TRBD2
cdr3_aa: CASSPSVAGSSYNEQFF
cdr3_nt: TGTGCCAGCAGCCCCTCCGTAGCGGGGAGCTCCTACAATGAGCAGTTCTTC

j_call: TRBJ2-1
clone_size: -
v_call: TRBV6-4
d_call: TRBD2
cdr3_aa: CASSDSTATSGEQFF
cdr3_nt: TGTGCCAGCAGTGACTCGACGGCCACTAGCGGCGAGCAGTTCTTC

j_call: TRBJ2-3
clone_size: -
v_call: TRBV27
d_call: -
cdr3_aa: CASSLRGHSTDTQYF
cdr3_nt: TGTGCCAGCAGTTTAAGAGGCCATAGCACAGATACGCAGTATTTT

j_call: TRBJ2-3
clone_size: -
v_call: TRBV6-6
d_call: TRBD2
cdr3_aa: CASSLLAGGLGRTDTQYF
cdr3_nt: TGTGCCAGCAGTCTACTAGCGGGGGGGCTAGGACGCACAGATACGCAGTATTTT

j_call: TRBJ2-3
clone_size: -
v_call: TRBV5-1
d_call: -
cdr3_aa: CASSSTHTDTQYF
cdr3_nt: TGCGCCAGCAGCTCTACCCACACAGATACGCAGTATTTT

j_call: TRBJ1-2
clone_size: -
v_call: TRBV27
d_call: -
cdr3_aa: CASSLAGEIGGYTF
cdr3_nt: TGTGCCAGCAGTTTGGCCGGCGAAATCGGGGGCTACACCTTC

j_call: TRBJ2-7
clone_size: -
v_call: TRBV6-6
d_call: -
cdr3_aa: CASRPSTGSTYEQYF
cdr3_nt: TGTGCCAGCAGGCCCTCGACAGGCAGCACCTACGAGCAGTACTTC

j_call: TRBJ1-4
clone_size: once
v_call: TRBV5-1
d_call: TRBD1
cdr3_aa: CASSPDREQLFF
cdr3_nt: TGCGCCAGCAGCCCGGACAGGGAACAACTGTTTTTT

j_call: TRBJ2-2
clone_size: -
v_call: TRBV10-1
d_call: -
cdr3_aa: CASSEGPTGELFF
cdr3_nt: TGCGCCAGCAGTGAGGGCCCCACCGGGGAGCTGTTTTTT